A single TCR beta chain is shown here with its context. Authors' processing steps: Using reference gene primer amplification, nucleated cell counts were estimated. The assay was immunoSEQ multiplex PCR, and TCRdb's table has in-frame clones only and misses some. From that table come the V and J calls and clone size; the DNA was used to work out D and trimming. The sample consists of approximately 440,000 clones, 90% of them appearing once. The sample belongs to a study of blood T cell repertoires in COVID-19. Study-wide context: The analysed material was cDNA or gDNA that came from T cells, B-cell-depleted T cells, or PBMCs.

Each participant's cohort was designated according to participant-reported clinical history. Two negative PCRs, clearance, or symptom resolution characterized the recovered Cohort 3 donors. The CDR3 covers 15 residues. Trimming stripped 0 bases from V and 4 bases from J, with 14 bases between. Per the germline V gene, CDR1 is SGHNT and CDR2 is YYREEE (reference sequence). This clonotype was obtained from a man aged 18 to 29 who had recovered from COVID-19. The specimen sequenced was PBMCs or T cells enriched from blood (not recorded which). The rearrangement links TRBV5-4 to TRBJ2-7; D possibly corresponds to TRBD1 (5 bases). The CDR3 DNA reads TGTGCCAGCAGCTTGGATCGGGCAGGGTCATACGAGCAGTACTTC. Translation gives CASSLDRAGSYEQYF.